Included here is one T cell receptor beta chain sequence, with context. Its antigen is not identified. CDR1 is MNHEY and CDR2 is SMNVEV in the germline V gene (reference sequence). CDR3 length: 15 amino acids. Deletions cut 7 bases from V and 9 bases from J, with 22 bases between. CD45RO-negative, CCR7-positively selected cells formed the naive CD8 fraction, excluding terminally differentiated effector memory CD45RA+ cells. The sample comes from a study of shared clonotypes between healthy human individuals. Study background: Donors consisted of a couple of women and three men between 18 and 49. Study-level points and caveats: It was expected that sequencing depth would affect clonotype sharing among donors.

The protocol was immunoSEQ multiplex PCR, while the TCRdb copy is restricted to in-frame clones and leaves out a portion. This sample carries hundreds of thousands of clones, 90% to 97% of them seen once, and the ten largest clones take about 0.22%. The chain uses TRBV27 and TRBJ1-5; D unclear. Material for sequencing was naive CD8+ T cells sorted from blood. This clonotype was sampled from a man aged 30 to 39 in good health. The CDR3: CASMRTAEPGWPQHF. CDR3 sequence (DNA): TGTGCCAGCATGAGGACGGCCGAACCTGGTTGGCCCCAGCATTTT.